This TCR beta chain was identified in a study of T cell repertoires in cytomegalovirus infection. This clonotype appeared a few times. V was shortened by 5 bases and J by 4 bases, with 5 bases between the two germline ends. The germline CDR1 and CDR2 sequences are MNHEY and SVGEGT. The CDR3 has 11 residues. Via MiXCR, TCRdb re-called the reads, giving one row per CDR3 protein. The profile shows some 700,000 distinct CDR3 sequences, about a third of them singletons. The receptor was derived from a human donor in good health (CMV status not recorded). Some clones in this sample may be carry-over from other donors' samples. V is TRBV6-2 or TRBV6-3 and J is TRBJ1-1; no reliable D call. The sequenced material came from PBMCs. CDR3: CASSRTTEAFF. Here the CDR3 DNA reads TGTGCCAGCAGTCGCACCACTGAAGCTTTCTTT.